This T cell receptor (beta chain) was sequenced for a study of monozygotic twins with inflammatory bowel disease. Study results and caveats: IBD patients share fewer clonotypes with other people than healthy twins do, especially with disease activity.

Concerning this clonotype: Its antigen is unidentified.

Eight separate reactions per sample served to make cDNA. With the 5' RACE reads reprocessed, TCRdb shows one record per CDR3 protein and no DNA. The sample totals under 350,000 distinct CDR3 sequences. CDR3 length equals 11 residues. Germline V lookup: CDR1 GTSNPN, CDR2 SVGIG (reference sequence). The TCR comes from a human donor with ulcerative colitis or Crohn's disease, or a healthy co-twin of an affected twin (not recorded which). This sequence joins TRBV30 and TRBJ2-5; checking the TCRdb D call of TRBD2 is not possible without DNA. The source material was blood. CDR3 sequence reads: CAWGPQETQYF.